The rows below give T cell receptor beta chains drawn from one sample of a study of blood T cell repertoires in COVID-19. The protocol was immunoSEQ multiplex PCR, while the TCRdb copy is restricted to in-frame clones and leaves out a portion. The table lists about 50,000 clones, roughly 84% of them singletons. The sequencing sample was made of peripheral blood. These receptors came from a human donor in a cohort sampled during active COVID-19. Both conserved end residues are part of each CDR3. Fields, in order: D gene, V gene, CDR3 length, J gene, clone size, CDR3 protein, CDR3 DNA. The D gene is left open where the match is weak. Size values are once, few and many counts, or a class for expanded clones, and some rows have none.

D gene: -; V gene: TRBV4-2; CDR3 length: 17; J gene: TRBJ2-1; clone size: -; CDR3 protein: CASSQERSTDSYNEQFF; CDR3 DNA: TGTGCCAGCAGCCAAGAGCGGTCAACGGACTCCTACAATGAGCAGTTCTTC
D gene: TRBD1; V gene: TRBV24-1; CDR3 length: 15; J gene: TRBJ2-5; clone size: once; CDR3 protein: CATSDPGQGSQTQYF; CDR3 DNA: TGTGCCACCAGTGATCCCGGACAGGGCAGTCAGACCCAGTACTTC
D gene: -; V gene: TRBV4-3; CDR3 length: 15; J gene: TRBJ2-1; clone size: few; CDR3 protein: CASSLGLSGYNEQFF; CDR3 DNA: TGCGCCAGCAGCCTAGGCCTTAGCGGCTACAATGAGCAGTTCTTC
D gene: -; V gene: TRBV5-4; CDR3 length: 14; J gene: TRBJ2-5; clone size: -; CDR3 protein: CASSPPRGGETQYF; CDR3 DNA: TGTGCCAGCAGCCCGCCAAGGGGAGGAGAGACCCAGTACTTC
D gene: -; V gene: TRBV19; CDR3 length: 13; J gene: TRBJ1-2; clone size: once; CDR3 protein: CASSIGGAYGYTF; CDR3 DNA: TGTGCCAGTAGTATAGGGGGCGCCTATGGCTACACCTTC
D gene: -; V gene: TRBV9; CDR3 length: 12; J gene: TRBJ2-3; clone size: -; CDR3 protein: CASSASTDTQYF; CDR3 DNA: TGTGCCAGCAGCGCTAGCACAGATACGCAGTATTTT
D gene: TRBD1; V gene: TRBV11-2; CDR3 length: 15; J gene: TRBJ1-5; clone size: -; CDR3 protein: CASSATGVGNQPQHF; CDR3 DNA: TGTGCCAGCAGCGCGACAGGGGTTGGCAATCAGCCCCAGCATTTT
D gene: TRBD1; V gene: TRBV20-1; CDR3 length: 11; J gene: TRBJ1-2; clone size: -; CDR3 protein: CSAIGQGARTF; CDR3 DNA: TGCAGTGCTATTGGACAGGGGGCGCGGACCTTC
D gene: -; V gene: TRBV19; CDR3 length: 15; J gene: TRBJ1-5; clone size: -; CDR3 protein: CASSMARTLNQPQHF; CDR3 DNA: TGTGCCAGTAGTATGGCCCGGACACTCAATCAGCCCCAGCATTTT
D gene: -; V gene: TRBV18; CDR3 length: 14; J gene: TRBJ2-5; clone size: -; CDR3 protein: CASSPPSSQETQYF; CDR3 DNA: TGTGCCAGCTCACCCCCCTCCTCGCAAGAGACCCAGTACTTC
D gene: -; V gene: TRBV25-1; CDR3 length: 15; J gene: TRBJ1-6; clone size: -; CDR3 protein: CASRAPGAPNSPLHF; CDR3 DNA: TGTGCCAGTAGGGCCCCAGGGGCCCCGAATTCACCCCTCCACTTT
D gene: TRBD2; V gene: TRBV10-1; CDR3 length: 13; J gene: TRBJ2-5; clone size: -; CDR3 protein: CASSRGGGETQYF; CDR3 DNA: TGCGCCAGCAGTCGCGGGGGAGGAGAGACCCAGTACTTC
D gene: TRBD1; V gene: TRBV2; CDR3 length: 15; J gene: TRBJ1-5; clone size: -; CDR3 protein: CASSELPGGIEPQHF; CDR3 DNA: TGTGCCAGCAGTGAGCTTCCAGGGGGTATAGAGCCCCAGCATTTT
D gene: TRBD1; V gene: TRBV7-6; CDR3 length: 14; J gene: TRBJ1-6; clone size: -; CDR3 protein: CASSSVDRETPLHF; CDR3 DNA: TGTGCCAGCAGCTCCGTGGACAGGGAGACTCCCCTCCACTTT
D gene: TRBD2; V gene: TRBV6-2/TRBV6-3; CDR3 length: 16; J gene: TRBJ2-7; clone size: once; CDR3 protein: CASSYGLAGAIIEQYF; CDR3 DNA: TGTGCCAGCAGTTACGGGCTAGCGGGAGCGATCATAGAGCAGTACTTC
D gene: -; V gene: TRBV19; CDR3 length: 12; J gene: TRBJ2-3; clone size: -; CDR3 protein: CASRQAGDTQYF; CDR3 DNA: TGTGCCAGTAGGCAGGCGGGAGATACGCAGTATTTT
D gene: TRBD1; V gene: TRBV23-1; CDR3 length: 15; J gene: TRBJ2-7; clone size: -; CDR3 protein: CASRAGAGGSYEQYF; CDR3 DNA: TGCGCCAGCAGGGCTGGGGCAGGGGGCTCCTACGAGCAGTACTTC
D gene: TRBD1; V gene: TRBV7-9; CDR3 length: 17; J gene: TRBJ2-3; clone size: -; CDR3 protein: CASRTGTGMAFADTQYF; CDR3 DNA: TGTGCCAGCAGAACCGGGACAGGGATGGCTTTCGCAGATACGCAGTATTTT
D gene: TRBD1; V gene: TRBV27; CDR3 length: 15; J gene: TRBJ1-2; clone size: -; CDR3 protein: CASSARDRAFIGYTF; CDR3 DNA: TGTGCCAGCAGTGCCCGGGACAGGGCTTTTATCGGCTACACCTTC
D gene: -; V gene: TRBV30; CDR3 length: 13; J gene: TRBJ2-7; clone size: few; CDR3 protein: CALRRDADYEQYF; CDR3 DNA: TGTGCCCTCCGCCGGGATGCGGACTACGAGCAGTACTTC
D gene: -; V gene: TRBV29-1; CDR3 length: 12; J gene: TRBJ1-1; clone size: -; CDR3 protein: CSGFQSNTEAFF; CDR3 DNA: TGCAGCGGTTTTCAATCGAACACTGAAGCTTTCTTT
D gene: TRBD1; V gene: TRBV6-2/TRBV6-3; CDR3 length: 15; J gene: TRBJ2-5; clone size: -; CDR3 protein: CASSTWDRGRETQYF; CDR3 DNA: TGTGCCAGCAGTACCTGGGACAGGGGGCGGGAGACCCAGTACTTC
D gene: TRBD2; V gene: TRBV5-1; CDR3 length: 17; J gene: TRBJ2-7; clone size: -; CDR3 protein: CASSWGTSGMISYEQYF; CDR3 DNA: TGCGCCAGCAGCTGGGGTACTAGCGGGATGATTTCCTACGAGCAGTACTTC
D gene: -; V gene: TRBV18; CDR3 length: 15; J gene: TRBJ2-7; clone size: -; CDR3 protein: CASSLAGTDYYEQYF; CDR3 DNA: TGTGCCAGCTCACTGGCGGGAACCGACTACTACGAGCAGTACTTC
D gene: TRBD1; V gene: TRBV20-1; CDR3 length: 14; J gene: TRBJ1-2; clone size: -; CDR3 protein: CSASYGTGGRGYTF; CDR3 DNA: TGCAGTGCTAGTTACGGGACAGGGGGCCGAGGCTACACCTTC
D gene: -; V gene: TRBV12-3/TRBV12-4; CDR3 length: 13; J gene: TRBJ1-5; clone size: -; CDR3 protein: CASRGGLGQPQHF; CDR3 DNA: TGTGCCAGCAGGGGGGGTTTAGGGCAGCCCCAGCATTTT
D gene: TRBD1; V gene: TRBV5-6; CDR3 length: 16; J gene: TRBJ1-6; clone size: -; CDR3 protein: CASSLGQGVGNSPLHF; CDR3 DNA: TGTGCCAGCAGCCTGGGACAGGGGGTCGGGAATTCACCCCTCCACTTT
D gene: -; V gene: TRBV2; CDR3 length: 14; J gene: TRBJ2-7; clone size: few; CDR3 protein: CASSEGSQITEQYF; CDR3 DNA: TGTGCCAGCAGTGAGGGCAGTCAAATCACCGAGCAGTACTTC
D gene: TRBD1; V gene: TRBV4-3; CDR3 length: 17; J gene: TRBJ2-2; clone size: -; CDR3 protein: CASSQDLGQGGAGELFF; CDR3 DNA: TGCGCCAGCAGCCAAGATTTGGGACAGGGTGGGGCCGGGGAGCTGTTTTTT
D gene: -; V gene: TRBV14; CDR3 length: 12; J gene: TRBJ1-3; clone size: -; CDR3 protein: CASSIHRDTIYF; CDR3 DNA: TGTGCCAGCAGCATTCACCGGGACACCATATATTTT
D gene: TRBD1; V gene: TRBV28; CDR3 length: 16; J gene: TRBJ2-7; clone size: -; CDR3 protein: CASSTWGQAMTYEQYF; CDR3 DNA: TGTGCCAGCAGTACCTGGGGACAGGCGATGACCTACGAGCAGTACTTC
D gene: -; V gene: TRBV29-1; CDR3 length: 16; J gene: TRBJ1-1; clone size: once; CDR3 protein: CSAFRTPLDLNTEAFF; CDR3 DNA: TGCAGCGCTTTCCGGACACCGCTAGACCTGAACACTGAAGCTTTCTTT
D gene: -; V gene: TRBV25-1; CDR3 length: 15; J gene: TRBJ1-5; clone size: -; CDR3 protein: CASSVGGIENQPQHF; CDR3 DNA: TGTGCCAGCAGTGTAGGCGGGATCGAAAATCAGCCCCAGCATTTT
D gene: -; V gene: TRBV19; CDR3 length: 14; J gene: TRBJ1-5; clone size: -; CDR3 protein: CASSLRDSNQPQHF; CDR3 DNA: TGTGCCAGTAGTCTACGGGATAGCAATCAGCCCCAGCATTTT
D gene: -; V gene: TRBV1; CDR3 length: 17; J gene: TRBJ2-7; clone size: -; CDR3 protein: CTSSQDNRRGHTYEQYF; CDR3 DNA: TGCACCAGCAGCCAAGATAATCGGCGGGGGCATACCTACGAGCAGTACTTC
D gene: TRBD1; V gene: TRBV6-5; CDR3 length: 14; J gene: TRBJ1-2; clone size: -; CDR3 protein: CASSQDRGSHGYTF; CDR3 DNA: TGTGCCAGCAGCCAGGACAGGGGCTCTCATGGCTACACCTTC
D gene: TRBD2; V gene: TRBV7-2; CDR3 length: 14; J gene: TRBJ2-5; clone size: -; CDR3 protein: CASSLGGRAETQYF; CDR3 DNA: TGTGCCAGCAGCTTAGGCGGGAGGGCAGAGACCCAGTACTTC
D gene: TRBD2; V gene: TRBV4-3; CDR3 length: 15; J gene: TRBJ2-7; clone size: -; CDR3 protein: CASSQDGIAGGEQYF; CDR3 DNA: TGCGCCAGCAGCCAAGATGGAATAGCGGGAGGAGAGCAGTACTTC
D gene: TRBD1; V gene: TRBV19; CDR3 length: 14; J gene: TRBJ2-1; clone size: -; CDR3 protein: CASSTGTVYNEQFF; CDR3 DNA: TGTGCCAGTAGTACCGGGACAGTCTACAATGAGCAGTTCTTC
D gene: -; V gene: TRBV30; CDR3 length: 13; J gene: TRBJ2-3; clone size: -; CDR3 protein: CAWSGLYTDTQYF; CDR3 DNA: TGTGCCTGGAGTGGGCTTTACACAGATACGCAGTATTTT
D gene: -; V gene: TRBV7-3; CDR3 length: 13; J gene: TRBJ2-3; clone size: -; CDR3 protein: CASSLGSTDTQYF; CDR3 DNA: TGTGCCAGCAGCCTCGGTAGCACAGATACGCAGTATTTT
D gene: -; V gene: TRBV12-3/TRBV12-4; CDR3 length: 13; J gene: TRBJ1-1; clone size: -; CDR3 protein: CASSSLFSSEAFF; CDR3 DNA: TGTGCCAGCAGTTCGCTTTTTTCGAGTGAAGCTTTCTTT
D gene: TRBD1; V gene: TRBV6-5; CDR3 length: 15; J gene: TRBJ2-7; clone size: few; CDR3 protein: CASRASGTGYHEQYF; CDR3 DNA: TGTGCCAGCAGGGCCAGTGGGACAGGGTACCACGAGCAGTACTTC
D gene: -; V gene: TRBV9; CDR3 length: 15; J gene: TRBJ2-7; clone size: -; CDR3 protein: CASSGNTPGVYEQYF; CDR3 DNA: TGTGCCAGCAGCGGAAATACGCCAGGGGTCTACGAGCAGTACTTC
D gene: -; V gene: TRBV27; CDR3 length: 13; J gene: TRBJ1-5; clone size: few; CDR3 protein: CASSLYQDQPQHF; CDR3 DNA: TGTGCCAGCAGTTTATACCAGGATCAGCCCCAGCATTTT
D gene: TRBD2; V gene: TRBV30; CDR3 length: 18; J gene: TRBJ2-2; clone size: -; CDR3 protein: CAWSRTFLAGGPIGELFF; CDR3 DNA: TGTGCCTGGAGCAGGACCTTTCTCGCGGGAGGCCCCATCGGGGAGCTGTTTTTT
D gene: -; V gene: TRBV30; CDR3 length: 12; J gene: TRBJ1-2; clone size: -; CDR3 protein: CAWSGGNYGYTF; CDR3 DNA: TGTGCCTGGAGTGGAGGGAACTATGGCTACACCTTC
D gene: -; V gene: TRBV7-6; CDR3 length: 14; J gene: TRBJ2-7; clone size: -; CDR3 protein: CASSLGQGYHEQYF; CDR3 DNA: TGTGCCAGCAGCTTGGGTCAGGGGTATCACGAGCAGTACTTC
D gene: -; V gene: TRBV12-1; CDR3 length: 18; J gene: TRBJ2-2; clone size: -; CDR3 protein: CASSFDSAGQGRTGELFF; CDR3 DNA: TGTGCCAGCAGCTTTGATAGTGCCGGGCAGGGTCGGACCGGGGAGCTGTTTTTT
D gene: -; V gene: TRBV6-2/TRBV6-3; CDR3 length: 12; J gene: TRBJ2-7; clone size: -; CDR3 protein: CASSNQGFEQYF; CDR3 DNA: TGTGCCAGCAGTAACCAGGGGTTCGAGCAGTACTTC
D gene: TRBD1; V gene: TRBV14; CDR3 length: 13; J gene: TRBJ2-1; clone size: -; CDR3 protein: CASSRNRGNEQFF; CDR3 DNA: TGTGCCAGCAGCAGGAACAGGGGCAATGAGCAGTTCTTC
D gene: -; V gene: TRBV6-4; CDR3 length: 13; J gene: TRBJ1-2; clone size: -; CDR3 protein: CASSPGKNYGYTF; CDR3 DNA: TGTGCCAGCAGTCCCGGGAAGAACTATGGCTACACCTTC